This TCR beta chain was sequenced in a study of CD8+ T cells in alopecia areata. Study-wide context: People stayed on tofacitinib for 6 to 18 months, then stopped the drug for 6 months.

Study conclusions and caveats: Higher clonality was seen in lesional scalp than in normal scalp, especially in alopecia totalis/universalis. Resident alphabeta T cells of normal skin are also sequenced in scalp samples.

Collected material from alopecia areata patients comprised lesional scalp punch biopsies and peripheral blood. A word on this clone: Antigen: not known.

Sequencing templates came from extracted RNA that was reverse transcribed into cDNA. Here immunoSEQ multiplex PCR was the method, and the copy in TCRdb shows in-frame clones only, minus some. The repertoire holds over 150,000 clones, with about 63% as singletons. Germline V gene lookup returns CDR1 SGHVS and CDR2 FNYEAQ. The V gene lost 5 bases and the J gene lost 1 base, with 14 bases spanning the gap. The CDR3 contains 15 residues. The gene calls are TRBV7-6 and TRBJ1-1; D gene ambiguous. This material consisted of CD4+ T cells sorted from blood, taken at week 0. The clonotype comes from a human donor with alopecia areata. The CDR3 nucleotides are TGTGCCAGCAGCCCACGACGGGCTGCGAACACTGAAGCTTTCTTT. It yields the protein CASSPRRAANTEAFF. The whole variable domain, filled in from reference TRBV7-6 and TRBJ1-1, reads GAGVSQSPRYKVTKRGQDVALRCDPISGHVSLYWYRQALGQGPEFLTYFNYEAQQDKSGLPNDRFSAERPEGSISTLTIQRTEQRDSAMYRCASSPRRAANTEAFFGQGTRLTVV.